This record concerns one T cell receptor (beta chain) sequence. This sample is drawn from a study of T cell responses to AZD1222 COVID-19 vaccine. V lost 3 bases, J lost 6 bases, and 14 bases stayed unmatched. The CDR3 contains 17 residues. Germline CDR1 reads KGHSH; CDR2 reads LQKENI. Profiling relied on immunoSEQ multiplex PCR, and the TCRdb table lists in-frame clones only, not all of them. The sample gives nearly 110,000 clones, 75% to 90% of which show up once; 3.5% to 4.5% is in the top ten. This chain joins TRBV18 and TRBJ1-5; 7 bases are shared with TRBD1. The sequencing used peripheral blood, collected on day 0 of AZD1222 vaccination. This receptor was obtained from an adult in good health. The CDR3 reads CASSPGDSHLFPQPQHF. The CDR3 region has the DNA TGTGCCAGCTCACCGGGGGACAGCCATTTATTCCCTCAGCCCCAGCATTTT.